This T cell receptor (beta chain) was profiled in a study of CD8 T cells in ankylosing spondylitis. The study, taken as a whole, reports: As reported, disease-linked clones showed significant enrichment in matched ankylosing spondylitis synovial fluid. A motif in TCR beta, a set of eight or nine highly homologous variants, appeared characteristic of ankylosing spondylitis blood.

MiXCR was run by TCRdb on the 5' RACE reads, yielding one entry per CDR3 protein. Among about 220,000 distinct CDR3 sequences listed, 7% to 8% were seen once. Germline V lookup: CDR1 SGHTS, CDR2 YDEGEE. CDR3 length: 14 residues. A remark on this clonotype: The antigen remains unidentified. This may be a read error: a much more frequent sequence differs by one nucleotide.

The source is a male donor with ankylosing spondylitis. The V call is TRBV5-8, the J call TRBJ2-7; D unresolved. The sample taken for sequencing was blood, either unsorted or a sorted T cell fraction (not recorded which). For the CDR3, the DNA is TGTGCCAGCAGATTGGTGGCAGAATGGTCCGAGCAGTACTTC. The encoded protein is CASRLVAEWSEQYF.